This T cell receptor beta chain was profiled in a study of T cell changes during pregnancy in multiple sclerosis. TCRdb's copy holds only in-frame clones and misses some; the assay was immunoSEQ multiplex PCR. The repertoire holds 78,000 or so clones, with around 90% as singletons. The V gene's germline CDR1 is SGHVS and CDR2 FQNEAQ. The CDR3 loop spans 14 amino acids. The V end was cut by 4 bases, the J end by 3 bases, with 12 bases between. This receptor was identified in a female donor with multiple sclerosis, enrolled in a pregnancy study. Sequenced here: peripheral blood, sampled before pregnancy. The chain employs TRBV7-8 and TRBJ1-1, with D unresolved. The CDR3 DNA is TGTGCCAGCAGCTGGGTCCCGGGTCACACTGAAGCTTTCTTT. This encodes CASSWVPGHTEAFF. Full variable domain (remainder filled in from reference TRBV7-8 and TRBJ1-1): GAGVSQSPRYKVAKRGQDVALRCDPISGHVSLFWYQQALGQGPEFLTYFQNEAQLDKSGLPSDRFFAERPEGSVSTLKIQRTQQEDSAVYLCASSWVPGHTEAFFGQGTRLTVV.